This TCR beta chain was recorded in a study of CD8 T cells in Susac syndrome. RNA was extracted with the RNeasy kit, and a quantity of about 0.45 to 1 ug was reverse transcribed using random hexamers. By means of immunoSEQ multiplex PCR, TCR beta CDR3 spanning 54 Vbeta and 13 Jbeta underwent amplification. Each CDR3 protein gets one entry after TCRdb re-called the immunoSEQ multiplex PCR reads with MiXCR. The sample yields some 160,000 distinct CDR3 sequences, around 95% seen once. The CDR3 is 12 residues long. Germline V gives CDR1 WSHSY, CDR2 SAAADI. Trimming took 6 bases from V and 3 from J, leaving 9 bases between them.

Sequenced: CD8+ T cells from PBMCs. The chain is built from TRBV10-2 and TRBJ2-7; D is unresolved. This receptor was identified in a human donor with multiple sclerosis. CDR3 loop: CASSPQNYEQYF. The CDR3 DNA sequence: TGCGCCAGCAGCCCACAGAACTACGAGCAGTACTTC.